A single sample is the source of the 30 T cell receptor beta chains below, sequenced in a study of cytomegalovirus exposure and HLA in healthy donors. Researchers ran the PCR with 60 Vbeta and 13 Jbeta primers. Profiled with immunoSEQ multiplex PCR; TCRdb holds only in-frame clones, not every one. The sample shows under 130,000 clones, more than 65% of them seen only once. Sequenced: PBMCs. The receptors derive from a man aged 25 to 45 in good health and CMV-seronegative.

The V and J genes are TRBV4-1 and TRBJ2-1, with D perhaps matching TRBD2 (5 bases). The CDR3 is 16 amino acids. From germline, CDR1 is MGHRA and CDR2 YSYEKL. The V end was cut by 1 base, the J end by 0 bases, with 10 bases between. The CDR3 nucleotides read TGCGCCAGCAGCCAAGGGGTCGGGATCTCCTACAATGAGCAGTTCTTC. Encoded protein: CASSQGVGISYNEQFF.

CDR3 bases: TGTGCCAGCAGCGGGACCGGACAGATGAACACTGAAGCTTTCTTT. Translated, it gives CASSGTGQMNTEAFF. This sequence joins TRBV6-5 and TRBJ1-1; D is perhaps TRBD1 (6 bases). V gave up 6 bases and J gave up 0 bases, with 14 bases separating them. Germline CDR1 reads MNHEY; CDR2 reads SVGAGI. The CDR3 is 15 amino acids.

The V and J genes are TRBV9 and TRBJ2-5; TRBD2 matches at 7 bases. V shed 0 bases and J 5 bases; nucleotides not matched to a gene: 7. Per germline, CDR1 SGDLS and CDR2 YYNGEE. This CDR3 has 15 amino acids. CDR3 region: CASSVGGGKVETQYF. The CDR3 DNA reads TGTGCCAGCAGCGTAGGGGGGGGTAAGGTTGAGACCCAGTACTTC.

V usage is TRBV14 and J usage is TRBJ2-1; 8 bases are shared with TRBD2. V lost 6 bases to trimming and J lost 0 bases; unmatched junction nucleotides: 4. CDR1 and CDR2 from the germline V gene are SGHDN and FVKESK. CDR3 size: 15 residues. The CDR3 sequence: CASSRLAPSYNEQFF. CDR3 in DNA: TGTGCCAGCAGTAGACTAGCGCCCTCCTACAATGAGCAGTTCTTC.

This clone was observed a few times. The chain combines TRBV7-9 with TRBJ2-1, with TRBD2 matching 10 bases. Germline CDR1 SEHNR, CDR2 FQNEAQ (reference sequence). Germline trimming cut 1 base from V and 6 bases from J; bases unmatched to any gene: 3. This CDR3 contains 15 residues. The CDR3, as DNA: TGTGCCAGCAGCTTAGTGGCTAGCGGGAGCAATGAGCAGTTCTTC. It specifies CASSLVASGSNEQFF. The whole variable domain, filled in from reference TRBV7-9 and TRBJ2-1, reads DTGVSQNPRHKITKRGQNVTFRCDPISEHNRLYWYRQTLGQGPEFLTYFQNEAQLEKSRLLSDRFSAERPKGSFSTLEIQRTEQGDSAMYLCASSLVASGSNEQFFGPGTRLTVL.

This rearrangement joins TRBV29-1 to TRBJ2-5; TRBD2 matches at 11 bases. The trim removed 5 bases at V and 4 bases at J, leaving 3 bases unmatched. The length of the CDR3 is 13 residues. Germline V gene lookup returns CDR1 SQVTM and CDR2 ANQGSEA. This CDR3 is CSVRTSGPETQYF. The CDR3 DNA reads TGCAGCGTTAGGACTAGCGGGCCAGAGACCCAGTACTTC.

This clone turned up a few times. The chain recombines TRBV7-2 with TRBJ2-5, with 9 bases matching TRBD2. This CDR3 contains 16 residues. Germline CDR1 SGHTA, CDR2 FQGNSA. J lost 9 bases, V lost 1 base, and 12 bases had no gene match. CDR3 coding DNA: TGTGCCAGCAGCTTAGAACTAGCGGGCAGCGCGGGGGCCCAGTACTTC. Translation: CASSLELAGSAGAQYF.

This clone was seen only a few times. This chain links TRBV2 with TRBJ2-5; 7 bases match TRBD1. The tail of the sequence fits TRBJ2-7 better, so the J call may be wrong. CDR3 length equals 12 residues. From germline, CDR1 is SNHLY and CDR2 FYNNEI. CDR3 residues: CASSDREYEQYF. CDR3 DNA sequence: TGTGCCAGCAGCGACAGGGAGTACGAGCAGTACTTC.

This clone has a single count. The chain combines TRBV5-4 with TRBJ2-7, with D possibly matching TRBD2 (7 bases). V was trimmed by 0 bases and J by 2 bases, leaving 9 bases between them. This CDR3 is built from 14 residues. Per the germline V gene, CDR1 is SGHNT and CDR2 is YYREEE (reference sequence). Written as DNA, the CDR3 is TGTGCCAGCAGCTTGGAGGGGGGGACCTACGAGCAGTACTTC. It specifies CASSLEGGTYEQYF.

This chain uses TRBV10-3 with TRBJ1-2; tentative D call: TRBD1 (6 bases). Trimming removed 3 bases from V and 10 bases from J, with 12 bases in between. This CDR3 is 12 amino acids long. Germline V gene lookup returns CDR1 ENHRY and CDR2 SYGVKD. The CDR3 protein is CAISDGQPNYTF. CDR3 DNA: TGTGCCATCAGTGATGGACAGCCGAACTACACCTTC.

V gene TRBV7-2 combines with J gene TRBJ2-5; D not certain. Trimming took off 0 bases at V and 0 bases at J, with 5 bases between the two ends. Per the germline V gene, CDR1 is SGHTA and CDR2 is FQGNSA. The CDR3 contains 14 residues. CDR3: CASSLAWHQETQYF. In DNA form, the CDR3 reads TGTGCCAGCAGCTTAGCGTGGCACCAAGAGACCCAGTACTTC.

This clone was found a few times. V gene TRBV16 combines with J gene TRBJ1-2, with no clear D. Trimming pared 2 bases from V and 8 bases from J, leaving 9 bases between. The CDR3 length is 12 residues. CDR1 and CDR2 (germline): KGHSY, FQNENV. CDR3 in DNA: TGTGCCAGCAGCCAAAATCACAGAGGCTACACCTTC. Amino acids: CASSQNHRGYTF.

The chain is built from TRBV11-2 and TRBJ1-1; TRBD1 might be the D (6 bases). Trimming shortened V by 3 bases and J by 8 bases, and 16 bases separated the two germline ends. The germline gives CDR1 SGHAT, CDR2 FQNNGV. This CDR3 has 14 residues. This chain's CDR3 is CASSFERGFYEAFF. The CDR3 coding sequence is TGTGCCAGCAGCTTCGAAAGGGGGTTTTACGAAGCTTTCTTT.

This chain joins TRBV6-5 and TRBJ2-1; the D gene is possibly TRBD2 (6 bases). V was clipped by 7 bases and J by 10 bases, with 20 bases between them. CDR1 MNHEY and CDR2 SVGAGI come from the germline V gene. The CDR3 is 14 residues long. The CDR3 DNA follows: TGTGCCAGCACCGCTAGCGACTCCAGATCGGAGCAGTTCTTC. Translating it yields CASTASDSRSEQFF.

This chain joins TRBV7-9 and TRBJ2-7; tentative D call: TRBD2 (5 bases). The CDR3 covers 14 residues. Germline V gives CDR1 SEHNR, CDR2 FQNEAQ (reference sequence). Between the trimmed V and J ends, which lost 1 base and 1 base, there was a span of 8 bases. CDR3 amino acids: CASSLGRDSYEQYF. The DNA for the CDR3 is TGTGCCAGCAGCTTAGGACGGGATTCCTACGAGCAGTACTTC.

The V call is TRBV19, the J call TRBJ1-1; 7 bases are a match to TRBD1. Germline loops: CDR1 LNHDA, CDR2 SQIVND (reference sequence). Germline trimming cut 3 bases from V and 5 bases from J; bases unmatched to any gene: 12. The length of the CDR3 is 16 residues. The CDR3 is CASSMWTGEDVTEAFF. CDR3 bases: TGTGCCAGTAGTATGTGGACAGGTGAAGACGTGACTGAAGCTTTCTTT.

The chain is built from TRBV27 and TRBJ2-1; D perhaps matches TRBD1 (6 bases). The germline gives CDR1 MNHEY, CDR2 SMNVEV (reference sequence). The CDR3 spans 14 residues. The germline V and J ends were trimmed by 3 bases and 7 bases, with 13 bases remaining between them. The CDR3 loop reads CASSFKTGRNEQFF. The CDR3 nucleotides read TGTGCCAGCAGTTTCAAAACAGGGCGTAATGAGCAGTTCTTC.

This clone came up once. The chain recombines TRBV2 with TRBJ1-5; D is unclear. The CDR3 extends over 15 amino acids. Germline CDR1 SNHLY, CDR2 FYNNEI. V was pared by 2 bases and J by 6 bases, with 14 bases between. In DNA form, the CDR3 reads TGTGCCAGCAGTGAATGGAGGGAGGAGAGTCAGCCCCAGCATTTT. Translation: CASSEWREESQPQHF.

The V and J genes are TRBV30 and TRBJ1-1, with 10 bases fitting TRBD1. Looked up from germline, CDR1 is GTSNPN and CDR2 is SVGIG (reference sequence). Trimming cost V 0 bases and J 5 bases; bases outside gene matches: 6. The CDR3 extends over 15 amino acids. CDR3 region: CAWSVPDRGRTEAFF. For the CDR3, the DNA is TGTGCCTGGAGTGTCCCCGACAGGGGGCGGACTGAAGCTTTCTTT.

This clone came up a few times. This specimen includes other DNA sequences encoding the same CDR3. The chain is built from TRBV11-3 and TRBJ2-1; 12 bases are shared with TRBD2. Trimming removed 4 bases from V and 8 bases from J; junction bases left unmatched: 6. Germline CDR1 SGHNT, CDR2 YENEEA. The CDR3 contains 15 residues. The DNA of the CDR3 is TGTGCCAGCAGCTCCGGGACTAGCGGGTCCGATGAGCAGTTCTTC. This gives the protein CASSSGTSGSDEQFF.

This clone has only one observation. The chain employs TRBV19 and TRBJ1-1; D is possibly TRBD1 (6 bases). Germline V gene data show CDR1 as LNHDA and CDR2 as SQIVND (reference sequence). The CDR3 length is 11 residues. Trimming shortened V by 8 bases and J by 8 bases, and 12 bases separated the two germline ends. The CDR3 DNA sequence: TGTGCCAGTCGTCTTGGACAGGAAGCTTTCTTT. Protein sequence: CASRLGQEAFF. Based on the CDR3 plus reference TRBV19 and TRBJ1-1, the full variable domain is DGGITQSPKYLFRKEGQNVTLSCEQNLNHDAMYWYRQDPGQGLRLIYYSQIVNDFQKGDIAEGYSVSREKKESFPLTVTSAQKNPTAFYLCASRLGQEAFFGQGTRLTVV.

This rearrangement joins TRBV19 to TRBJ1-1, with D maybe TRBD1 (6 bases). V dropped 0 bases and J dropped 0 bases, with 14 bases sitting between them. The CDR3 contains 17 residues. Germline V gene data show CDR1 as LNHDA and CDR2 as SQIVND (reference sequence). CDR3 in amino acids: CASSIDRRRTVNTEAFF. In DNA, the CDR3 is TGTGCCAGTAGTATAGATCGTCGTAGGACAGTGAACACTGAAGCTTTCTTT.

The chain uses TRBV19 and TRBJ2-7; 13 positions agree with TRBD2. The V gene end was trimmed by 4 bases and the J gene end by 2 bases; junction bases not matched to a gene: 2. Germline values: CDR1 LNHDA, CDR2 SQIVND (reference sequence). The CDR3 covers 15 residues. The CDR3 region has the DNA TGTGCCAGTAGTAGGGGACTAGCGGGAACCTACGAGCAGTACTTC. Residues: CASSRGLAGTYEQYF.

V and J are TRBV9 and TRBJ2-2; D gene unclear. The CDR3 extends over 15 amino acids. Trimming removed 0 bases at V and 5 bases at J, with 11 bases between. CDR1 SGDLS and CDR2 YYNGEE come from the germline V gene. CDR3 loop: CASSVAGQETGELFF. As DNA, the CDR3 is TGTGCCAGCAGCGTAGCTGGGCAGGAAACCGGGGAGCTGTTTTTT.

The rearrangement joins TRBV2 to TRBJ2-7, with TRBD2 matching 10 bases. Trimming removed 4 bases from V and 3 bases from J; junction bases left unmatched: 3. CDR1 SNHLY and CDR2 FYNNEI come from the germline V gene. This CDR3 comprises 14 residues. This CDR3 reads CASSAGLANYEQYF. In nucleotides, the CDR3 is TGTGCCAGCAGTGCGGGACTAGCGAACTACGAGCAGTACTTC.

CDR3: CASSLSGRTDEQYF. As DNA, the CDR3 is TGTGCCAGCAGTCTTAGCGGGAGAACTGACGAGCAGTACTTC. The rearrangement joins TRBV7-6 to TRBJ2-7; 9 nucleotides align to TRBD2. Unmatched junction bases numbered 8, after V lost 6 bases and J lost 5 bases. CDR3 size: 14 residues. CDR1 is SGHVS and CDR2 is FNYEAQ in the germline V gene.

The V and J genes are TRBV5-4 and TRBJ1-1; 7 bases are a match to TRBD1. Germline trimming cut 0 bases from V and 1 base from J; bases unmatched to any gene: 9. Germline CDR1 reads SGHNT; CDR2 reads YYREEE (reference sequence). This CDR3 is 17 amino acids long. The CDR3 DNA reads TGTGCCAGCAGCTTGGTTTTAGGGGGCTCGTGGAACACTGAAGCTTTCTTT. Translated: CASSLVLGGSWNTEAFF.

CDR3 nucleotide sequence: TGTGCCACCAGCAGAGAACAGGGGATGGGCTCACCCCTCCACTTT. Protein sequence: CATSREQGMGSPLHF. The chain employs TRBV15 and TRBJ1-6; 7 nucleotides align to TRBD1. Germline V gene data show CDR1 as LNHNV and CDR2 as YYDKDF (reference sequence). V gave up 0 bases and J gave up 10 bases; unmatched junction bases: 6. The CDR3 covers 15 residues.

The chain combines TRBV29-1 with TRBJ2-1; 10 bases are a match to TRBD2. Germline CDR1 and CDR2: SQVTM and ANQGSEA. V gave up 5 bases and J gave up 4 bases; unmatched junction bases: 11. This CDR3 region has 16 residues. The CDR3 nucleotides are TGCAGCGTTTGTTCCGTACTAGCGGGGTTATACAATGAGCAGTTCTTC. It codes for CSVCSVLAGLYNEQFF.

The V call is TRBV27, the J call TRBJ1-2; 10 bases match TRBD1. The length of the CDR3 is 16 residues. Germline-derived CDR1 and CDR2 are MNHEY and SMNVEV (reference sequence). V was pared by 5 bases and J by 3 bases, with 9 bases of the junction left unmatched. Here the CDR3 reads CASSPTGGETYYGYTF. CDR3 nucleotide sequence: TGTGCCAGCAGTCCGACAGGGGGCGAAACCTACTATGGCTACACCTTC.